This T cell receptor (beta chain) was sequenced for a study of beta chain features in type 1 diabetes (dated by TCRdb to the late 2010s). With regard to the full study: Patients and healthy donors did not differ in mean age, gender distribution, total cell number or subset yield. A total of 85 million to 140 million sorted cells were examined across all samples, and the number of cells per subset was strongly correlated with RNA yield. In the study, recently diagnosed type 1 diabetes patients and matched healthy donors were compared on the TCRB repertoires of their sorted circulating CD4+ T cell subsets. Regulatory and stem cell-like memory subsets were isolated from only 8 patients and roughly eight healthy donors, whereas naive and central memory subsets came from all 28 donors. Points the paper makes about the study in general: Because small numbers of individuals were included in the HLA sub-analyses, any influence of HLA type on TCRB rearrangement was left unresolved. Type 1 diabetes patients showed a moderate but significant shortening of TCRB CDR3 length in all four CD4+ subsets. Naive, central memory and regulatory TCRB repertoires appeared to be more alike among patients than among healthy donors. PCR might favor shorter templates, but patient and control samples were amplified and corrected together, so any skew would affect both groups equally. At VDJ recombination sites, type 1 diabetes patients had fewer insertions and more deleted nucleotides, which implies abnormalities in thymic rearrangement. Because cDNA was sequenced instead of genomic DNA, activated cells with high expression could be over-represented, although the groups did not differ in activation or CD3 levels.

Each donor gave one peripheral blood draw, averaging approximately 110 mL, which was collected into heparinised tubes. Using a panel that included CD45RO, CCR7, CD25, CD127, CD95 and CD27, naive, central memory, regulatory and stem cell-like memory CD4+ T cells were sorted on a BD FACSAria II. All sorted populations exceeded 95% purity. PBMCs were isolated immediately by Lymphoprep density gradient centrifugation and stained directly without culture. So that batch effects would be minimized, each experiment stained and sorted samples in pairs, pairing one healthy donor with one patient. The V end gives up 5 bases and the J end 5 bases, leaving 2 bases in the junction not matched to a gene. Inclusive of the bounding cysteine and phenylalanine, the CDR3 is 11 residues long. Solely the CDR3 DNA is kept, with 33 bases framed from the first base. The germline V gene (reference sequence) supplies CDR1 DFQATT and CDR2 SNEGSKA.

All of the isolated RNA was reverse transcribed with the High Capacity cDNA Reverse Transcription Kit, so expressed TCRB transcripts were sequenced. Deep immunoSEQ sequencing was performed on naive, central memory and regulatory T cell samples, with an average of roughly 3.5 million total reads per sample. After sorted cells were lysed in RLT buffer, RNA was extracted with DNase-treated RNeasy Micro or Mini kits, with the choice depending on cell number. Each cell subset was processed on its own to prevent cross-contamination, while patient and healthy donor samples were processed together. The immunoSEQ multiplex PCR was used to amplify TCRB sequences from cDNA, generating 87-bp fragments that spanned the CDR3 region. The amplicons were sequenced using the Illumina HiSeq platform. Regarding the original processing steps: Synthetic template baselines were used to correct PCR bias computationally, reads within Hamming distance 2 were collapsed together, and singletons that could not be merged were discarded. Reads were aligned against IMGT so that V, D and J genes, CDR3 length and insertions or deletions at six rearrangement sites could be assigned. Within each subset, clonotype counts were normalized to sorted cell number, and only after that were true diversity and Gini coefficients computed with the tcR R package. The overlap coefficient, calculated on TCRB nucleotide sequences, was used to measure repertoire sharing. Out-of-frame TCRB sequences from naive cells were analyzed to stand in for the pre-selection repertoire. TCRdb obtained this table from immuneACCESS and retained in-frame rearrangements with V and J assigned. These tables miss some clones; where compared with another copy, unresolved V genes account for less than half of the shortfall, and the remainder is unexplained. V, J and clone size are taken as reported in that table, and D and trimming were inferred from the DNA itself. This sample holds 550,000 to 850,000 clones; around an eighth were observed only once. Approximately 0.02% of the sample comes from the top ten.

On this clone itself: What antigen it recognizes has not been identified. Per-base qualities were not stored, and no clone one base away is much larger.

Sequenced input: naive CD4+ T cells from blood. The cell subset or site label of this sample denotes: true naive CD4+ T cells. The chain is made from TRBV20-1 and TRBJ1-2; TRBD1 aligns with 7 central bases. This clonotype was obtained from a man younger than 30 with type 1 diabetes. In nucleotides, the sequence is TGCAGTGCTCACAGGGGATATGGCTACACCTTC. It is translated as CSAHRGYGYTF.